This record covers a single T cell receptor (beta chain). Its antigen has not been determined. No much larger clone is present one base from it, and per-base qualities are unavailable. This specimen comes from a study of radiation and T cells in renal cell carcinoma (dated by TCRdb to 2018 to 2020). With respect to the entire study: A total of 50 to 60 samples underwent TCR beta sequencing, made up of approximately 26 tumors and about 27 peripheral blood samples. The last blood draw happened 4 weeks after radiation, timed to coincide with nephrectomy. In the 53 samples combined, fewer than 5 million unique CDR3 nucleotide sequences were found, encoding about 3 million unique CDR3 amino acid sequences.

From cysteine to phenylalanine, the CDR3 is 18 amino acids long. Only CDR3 DNA is held: 54 bases, read in frame from base 1. From the germline V gene, CDR1 is SGHNT and CDR2 is YENEEA. V trim: 2 bases; J trim: 1 base; unmatched bases: 6. In light of the paper, this sample's time point label describes: blood 4 weeks post-SBRT, at nephrectomy. In light of the paper, this sample's treatment or condition label describes: 15 Gy SBRT to primary tumor, nephrectomy 4 weeks later. The samples were obtained from a clinical trial, where primary renal cell carcinomas were treated with 15 Gy stereotactic body radiation therapy and then removed by nephrectomy 4 weeks afterward. To follow tumor-enriched clonotypes, serial peripheral blood was collected from radiation-treated patients at baseline and at 2 weeks and 4 weeks after SBRT. Every patient had renal cell carcinoma of clear cell pathology. The QIAamp DNA Blood Mini Kit (Qiagen) was used to prepare genomic DNA for TCR sequencing. Samples were included in the analyses only if all quality control checks were passed.

TCR beta libraries were generated from genomic DNA with the immunoSEQ kit, following the manufacturer's recommendations. To prepare libraries, a first multiplex PCR with proprietary primers was run, followed by a second PCR that added unique barcodes, and a bead cleanup was done after each round. A positive control reaction and a negative control reaction, both provided in the kit, were run with every batch of samples. The final libraries underwent checking on an Agilent 4200 TapeStation D1000 ScreenTape, volumetric pooling, and quantification by qPCR. An Illumina NextSeq500 fitted with a MidOutput 150-cycle cartridge performed the sequencing, running 156 Read1 cycles and 15 Index1 cycles with the kit's custom primers. The pooled library was loaded at roughly 0.98 pM with a roughly 20% PhiX control spike-in. In the source study's methods: Vendor-processed data were analyzed in R, with a clonotype defined as all T cells sharing the same CDR3 nucleotide sequence. In the clone abundance analyses, frequencies were normalized to the 10,000 most abundant clones in each sample. Public T cell clones, which averaged fewer than five per sample, were excluded before analysis. Tumor-enriched and baseline blood-enriched clonotypes were defined by at least a 32-fold difference in abundance between compartments. Clonotypes expanded or contracted between blood time points were identified with a beta-binomial differential abundance model. Tumor-blood repertoire similarity was measured with the Baroni-Urbani and Buser coefficient, and group comparisons used two-tailed Wilcoxon tests in R. The immuneACCESS repertoire file appears here via TCRdb, limited to in-frame rearrangements. These files lack a portion of the clones; in checked studies, under half of the deficit traces to unresolved V genes, and the cause of the others is not known. From that table come the V and J calls and clone size; the DNA was used to work out D and trimming. The sample profile shows fewer than 80,000 clones; approximately 87% of them were found once. Over 2% of the sample belongs to the ten largest clones.

Overall results and qualifications from the work: Because the trial had a single-armed design, the trial could not examine how radiation dose or scheduling affected the TCR repertoire. Dynamics of the blood repertoire were not tracked past 4 weeks after treatment. No pretreatment tumor biopsies were available, so the baseline intratumoral presence of clonotypes could not be determined. An increase in top tumor clonotypes in blood was observed from baseline to 2 weeks post-radiation, followed by contraction by 4 weeks, which was taken to suggest transient expansion of tumor-resident clones.

The origin of this receptor is a woman aged 55-69 years with renal cell carcinoma. Sequenced material: blood, taken from a patient whose treatment included radiotherapy and nephrectomy. The chain links TRBV11-3 with TRBJ2-2, with TRBD2 identical over 11 junction bases. For the CDR3, the sequence is CASSLSVGLAGNTGELFF. The bases read TGTGCCAGCAGCTTATCGGTTGGACTAGCGGGGAACACCGGGGAGCTGTTTTTT.